Presented here are 2 T cell receptor beta chains from one specimen sequenced in a study of early T cells in non-severe SARS-CoV-2 infection. TCRdb used MiXCR to reprocess the 5' RACE reads, holding one entry per CDR3 protein. The sample has roughly 99,000 distinct CDR3 sequences; 8.5% to 14% are singletons. Sequenced: whole blood. The origin of the receptors is an adult who was a healthcare worker with PCR-confirmed SARS-CoV-2 infection or an uninfected control (not recorded which).

This clonotype has just a few counts. J is TRBJ2-3 and V is TRBV7-9; D is unclear. Trimming removed 1 base at V and 7 bases at J, with 6 bases between. This CDR3 is 12 amino acids long. Germline V CDR1 and CDR2: SEHNR, FQNEAQ (reference sequence). CDR3 residues: CASSLDTNTQYF. CDR3 coding DNA: TGTGCCAGCAGCTTAGACACCAATACGCAGTATTTT.

This clonotype showed up many times. J is TRBJ2-2 and V is TRBV28; TRBD2 matches 10 bases. The CDR3 extends over 18 amino acids. Per the germline V gene, CDR1 is MDHEN and CDR2 is SYDVKM. The V and J ends lost 6 bases and 0 bases, in that order; junction bases with no gene match: 10. CDR3 in amino acids: CASSLIAGGRANTGELFF. Here the CDR3 DNA reads TGTGCCAGCAGCCTAATAGCGGGAGGTCGCGCGAACACCGGGGAGCTGTTTTTT.